The 2 T cell receptor beta chains in this list originate from one sample, sequenced in a study of blood T cell repertoires in COVID-19. This table comes from immunoSEQ multiplex PCR, and its TCRdb copy is limited to in-frame clones, with some not included. The data contain roughly 80,000 clones, approximately 88% of them singletons. The sequencing input was peripheral blood. The receptors were sampled from a woman older than 75 with active or convalescent COVID-19.

The chain has TRBV9 and TRBJ2-1, with a tentative D call TRBD2 (5 bases). The CDR3 has 19 amino acids. V shed 0 bases and J shed 4 bases, with 23 bases lying between them. From germline, CDR1 is SGDLS and CDR2 YYNGEE. CDR3 in amino acids: CASSVGSGTTGGLYNEQFF. CDR3 DNA: TGTGCCAGCAGCGTAGGCTCGGGAACCACCGGAGGTTTGTACAATGAGCAGTTCTTC.

In this sample, this clone turned up once. The CDR3 bases are TGTGCCAGCAGCCAAGATAGAACCTCGGGTGAGCAGTACTTC. The encoded protein is CASSQDRTSGEQYF. The gene calls are TRBV3-1 (or the pseudogene TRBV3-2) and TRBJ2-7; D is unclear. This CDR3 comprises 14 residues. The germline V and J ends were trimmed by 0 bases and 7 bases, with 13 bases remaining between them. Germline CDR1 LGHDT, CDR2 YNNKEL (reference sequence).